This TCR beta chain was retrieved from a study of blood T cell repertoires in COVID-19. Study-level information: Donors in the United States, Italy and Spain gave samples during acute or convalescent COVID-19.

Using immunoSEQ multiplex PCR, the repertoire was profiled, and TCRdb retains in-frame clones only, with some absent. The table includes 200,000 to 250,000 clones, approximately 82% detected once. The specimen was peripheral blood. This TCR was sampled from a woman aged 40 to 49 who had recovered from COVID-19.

The CDR3 here is CASTPPFGGTDTQYF. CDR3 DNA sequence: TGTGCCAGCACACCCCCTTTCGGGGGCACAGATACGCAGTATTTT. The chain combines TRBV6-5 with TRBJ2-3, with D tentatively TRBD2 (5 bases). V was cut by 7 bases and J by 1 base, with 15 bases left in between. Germline CDR1 reads MNHEY; CDR2 reads SVGAGI. CDR3 length: 15 amino acids.